This T cell receptor (beta chain) was captured by sequencing in a study of cytomegalovirus exposure and HLA in healthy donors. With respect to this clone: The antigen is undetermined.

Notes on the study in general: Researchers reported in a later analysis that common viral pathogens appeared linked to several top clusters. 16,951 TCR beta sequences were associated with HLA alleles at 0.05 false discovery rate in a later analysis.

The PCR employed 60 Vbeta primers together with 13 Jbeta primers. Profiled with immunoSEQ multiplex PCR; TCRdb holds only in-frame clones, not every one. Of under 200,000 clones in the sample, around 83% are singletons; the top ten hold less than 2%. V trimming: 5 bases; J trimming: 6 bases; junction bases outside the gene matches: 9. This CDR3 has 15 amino acids. The germline V gene has CDR1 SGDLS and CDR2 YYNGEE. The chain carries TRBV9 and TRBJ2-1, with 9 bases identical to TRBD2. The receptor was isolated from a man in his forties in good health and CMV-seropositive. Sequencing was performed on PBMCs. CDR3 coding DNA: TGTGCCAGCAGTGGATCTGCGGGAGGGTCCAATGAGCAGTTCTTC. It yields the protein CASSGSAGGSNEQFF.